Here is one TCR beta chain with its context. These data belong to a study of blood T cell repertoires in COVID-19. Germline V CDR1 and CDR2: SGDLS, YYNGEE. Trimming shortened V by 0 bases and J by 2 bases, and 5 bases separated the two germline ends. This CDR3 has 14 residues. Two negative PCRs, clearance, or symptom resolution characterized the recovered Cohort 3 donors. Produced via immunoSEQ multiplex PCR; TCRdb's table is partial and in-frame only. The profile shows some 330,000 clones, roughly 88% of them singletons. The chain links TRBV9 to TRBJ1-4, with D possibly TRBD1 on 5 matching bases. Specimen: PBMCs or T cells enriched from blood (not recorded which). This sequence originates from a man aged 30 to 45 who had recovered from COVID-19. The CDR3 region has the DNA TGTGCCAGCAGCGTAGGACAGACTAATGAAAAACTGTTTTTT. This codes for CASSVGQTNEKLFF.